This is a list of T cell receptor beta chains from one sample in a study of human T cells and chemical hapten exposure. TCRdb passed the RACE reads through MiXCR, listing each CDR3 protein once. This table holds 180,000 or so distinct CDR3 sequences, approximately 20% found once. The input for sequencing was whole blood, taken in connection with sensitization to the hapten diphenylcyclopropenone (DPC). All receptors come from a woman aged 50 to 65 with alopecia areata. Some clones in this sample may be carry-over from other donors' samples. Each CDR3 is given with its conserved first and last residue.

CSGSLTNTGELFF	TRBV29-1	TRBJ2-2
CSVEISQNTEAFF	TRBV29-1	TRBJ1-1
CASSQAGRAYEQYF	TRBV3-1	TRBJ2-7
CASSLRVGQTQYF	TRBV7-6	TRBJ2-5
CAISEDRTYNEQFF	TRBV10-3	TRBJ2-1
CASSPRWGGHEQYF	TRBV4-2	TRBJ2-7
CASSLDRTASNQPQHF	TRBV7-8	TRBJ1-5
CSVDSLPSGSSGANVLTF	TRBV29-1	TRBJ2-6
CASRELAKETQYF	TRBV12-3/TRBV12-4	TRBJ2-5
CASSGSGTSTDTQYF	TRBV9	TRBJ2-3
CASSTSLYEQYF	TRBV6-5	TRBJ2-7
CSVGQLTSYNEQFF	TRBV29-1	TRBJ2-1
CASSLATGGWMGTEAFF	TRBV5-1	TRBJ1-1
CASSLGQGLNQPQHF	TRBV5-1	TRBJ1-5
CASSHTGESNEQFF	TRBV7-9	TRBJ2-1
CSAIGFTDTQYF	TRBV20-1	TRBJ2-3
CASSIDAGRSYEQYF	TRBV19	TRBJ2-7
CASSVGSRRLPADTQYF	TRBV9	TRBJ2-3
CASGDGTGGFQPQHF	TRBV19	TRBJ1-5
CSAGPGTSAEETQYF	TRBV20-1	TRBJ2-5
CASSLATSVGTDTQYF	TRBV5-1	TRBJ2-3
CSGTSRGGYEQYF	TRBV20-1	TRBJ2-7
CASSLVRHTEAFF	TRBV7-2	TRBJ1-1
CASSTKPSGGGPQHF	TRBV12-3/TRBV12-4	TRBJ1-5
CASSSLGGSGKQYF	TRBV13	TRBJ2-7
CSAKGHRPNQPQHF	TRBV20-1	TRBJ1-5
CASSHQPGGYTF	TRBV3-1	TRBJ1-2
CASSYRTGADNYGYTF	TRBV4-2	TRBJ1-2
CASSPETGQAFF	TRBV7-9	TRBJ1-1
CASASAEHTEAFF	TRBV28	TRBJ1-1
CASFGTAIYGYTF	TRBV6-2/TRBV6-3	TRBJ1-2
CASSQGLAGGHSYNEQFF	TRBV4-2	TRBJ2-1
CASSLRMLGLAGKGQFF	TRBV7-8	TRBJ2-1
CASTLRDHQPQHF	TRBV12-3/TRBV12-4	TRBJ1-5
CSVEGGWEVGNPEAFF	TRBV29-1	TRBJ1-1
CASSPIDWYKNIQYF	TRBV18	TRBJ2-4
CASSSSPAGVRADTQYF	TRBV7-3	TRBJ2-3
CASSPPGQGTETQYF	TRBV18	TRBJ2-5
CSARDSVAGYNEQFF	TRBV20-1	TRBJ2-1
CASSSLTQLLGTDSNQPQHF	TRBV27	TRBJ1-5
CASSIDPPGASSYNEQFF	TRBV19	TRBJ2-1
CASTGDTQYF	TRBV6-1	TRBJ2-3
CASSPGDRGTGELFF	TRBV28	TRBJ2-2
CASRPGVRLLQSGANEKLFF	TRBV12-2	TRBJ1-4
CASSPRTPVQETQYF	TRBV5-1	TRBJ2-5
CASSKGQGAGVEKLFF	TRBV2	TRBJ1-4
CASSLLQADNYGYTF	TRBV7-9	TRBJ1-2
CSGGSGAGDTQYF	TRBV29-1	TRBJ2-3
CSATPTNTEAFF	TRBV20-1	TRBJ1-1
CASSLGGGSNTEAFF	TRBV12-3/TRBV12-4	TRBJ1-1
CASSFHRGNTEAFF	TRBV12-3/TRBV12-4	TRBJ1-1
CASSLGLEGPGYTF	TRBV12-3/TRBV12-4	TRBJ1-2
CASSLGGPTDTQYF	TRBV7-9	TRBJ2-3
CSVVVGAGAQETQYF	TRBV29-1	TRBJ2-5
CSAKPGLAGVEQYF	TRBV20-1	TRBJ2-7
CASSAAPTGGNEQFF	TRBV9	TRBJ2-1
CASSPDRANTGELFF	TRBV5-1	TRBJ2-2
CASSYSTQDEQFF	TRBV6-6	TRBJ2-1
CASSTPTSGRGNEQFF	TRBV6-5	TRBJ2-1